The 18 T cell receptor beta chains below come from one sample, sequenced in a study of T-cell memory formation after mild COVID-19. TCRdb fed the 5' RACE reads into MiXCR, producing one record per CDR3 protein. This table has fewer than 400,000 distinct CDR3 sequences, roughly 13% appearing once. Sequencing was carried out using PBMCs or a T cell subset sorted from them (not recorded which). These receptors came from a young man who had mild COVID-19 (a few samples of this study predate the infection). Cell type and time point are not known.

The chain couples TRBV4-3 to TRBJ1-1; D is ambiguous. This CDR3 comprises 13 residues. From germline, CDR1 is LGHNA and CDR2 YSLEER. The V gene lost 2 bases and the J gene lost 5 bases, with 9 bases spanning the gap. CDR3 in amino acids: CASSQFEGTEAFF. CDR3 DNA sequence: TGCGCCAGCAGCCAATTTGAGGGAACTGAAGCTTTCTTT.

The DNA for the CDR3 is TGTGCCAGCACACCGTCCGGGGAGCTGTTTTTT. Translated: CASTPSGELFF. This chain uses TRBV6-2 or TRBV6-3 with TRBJ2-2, with no clear D. Trimming removed 7 bases from V and 6 bases from J, with 6 bases in between. The CDR3 loop spans 11 amino acids. In germline, CDR1 is MNHEY, CDR2 SVGEGT.

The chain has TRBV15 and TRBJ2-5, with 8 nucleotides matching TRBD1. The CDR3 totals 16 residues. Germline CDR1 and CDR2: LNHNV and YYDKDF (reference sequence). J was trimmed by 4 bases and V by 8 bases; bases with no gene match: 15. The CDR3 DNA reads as TGTGCCACCGGACAGGGAGGATTCGTTGGAGGAGAGACCCAGTACTTC. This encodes CATGQGGFVGGETQYF.

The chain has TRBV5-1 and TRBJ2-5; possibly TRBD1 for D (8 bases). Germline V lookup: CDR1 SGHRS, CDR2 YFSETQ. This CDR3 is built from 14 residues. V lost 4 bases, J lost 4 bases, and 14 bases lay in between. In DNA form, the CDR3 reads TGCGCCAGCAGCACCACAGGGGGGGTAGAGACCCAGTACTTC. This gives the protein CASSTTGGVETQYF.

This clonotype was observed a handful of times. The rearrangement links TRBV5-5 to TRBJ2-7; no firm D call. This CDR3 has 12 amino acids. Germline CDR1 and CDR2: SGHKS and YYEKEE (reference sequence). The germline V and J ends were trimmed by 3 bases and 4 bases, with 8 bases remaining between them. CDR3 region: CASSYPAYEQYV. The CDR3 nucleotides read TGTGCCAGCAGCTATCCAGCTTACGAGCAGTACGTC.

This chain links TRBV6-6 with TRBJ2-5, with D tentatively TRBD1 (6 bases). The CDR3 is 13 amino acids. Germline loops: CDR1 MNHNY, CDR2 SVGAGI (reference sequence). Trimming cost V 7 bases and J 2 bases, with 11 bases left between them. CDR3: CASKTGPQETQYF. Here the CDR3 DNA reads TGTGCCAGCAAGACAGGCCCACAAGAGACCCAGTACTTC.

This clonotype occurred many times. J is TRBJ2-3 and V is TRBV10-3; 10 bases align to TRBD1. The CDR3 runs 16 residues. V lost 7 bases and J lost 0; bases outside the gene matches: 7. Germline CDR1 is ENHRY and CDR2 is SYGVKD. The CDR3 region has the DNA TGTGCCATCAAAGGACAGGGGGGCCCTAGCACAGATACGCAGTATTTT. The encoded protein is CAIKGQGGPSTDTQYF.

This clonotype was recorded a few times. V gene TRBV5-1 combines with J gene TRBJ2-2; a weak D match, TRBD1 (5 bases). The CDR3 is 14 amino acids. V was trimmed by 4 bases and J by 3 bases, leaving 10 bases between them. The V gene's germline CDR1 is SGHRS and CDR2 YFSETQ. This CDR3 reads CASSPDSHTGELFF. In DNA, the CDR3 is TGCGCCAGCAGCCCTGACAGCCACACCGGGGAGCTGTTTTTT.

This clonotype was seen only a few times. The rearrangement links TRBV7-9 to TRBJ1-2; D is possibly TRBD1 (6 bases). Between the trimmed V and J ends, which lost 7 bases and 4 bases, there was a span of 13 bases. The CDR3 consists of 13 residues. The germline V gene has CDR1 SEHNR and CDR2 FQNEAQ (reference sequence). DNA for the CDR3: TGTGCCAGCAACCCGGACAGTCCCTATGGCTACACCTTC. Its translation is CASNPDSPYGYTF.

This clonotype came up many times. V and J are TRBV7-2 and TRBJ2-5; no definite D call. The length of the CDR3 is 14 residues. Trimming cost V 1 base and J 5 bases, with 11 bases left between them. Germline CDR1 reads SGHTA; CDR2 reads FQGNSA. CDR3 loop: CASSLGARSETQYF. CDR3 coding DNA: TGTGCCAGCAGCTTAGGGGCCAGATCTGAGACCCAGTACTTC.

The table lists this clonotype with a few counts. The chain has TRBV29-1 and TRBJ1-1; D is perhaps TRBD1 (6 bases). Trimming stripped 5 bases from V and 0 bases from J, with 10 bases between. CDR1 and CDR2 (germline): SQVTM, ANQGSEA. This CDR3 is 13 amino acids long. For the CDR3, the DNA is TGCAGCGTTCGGACAGCGCTGAACACTGAAGCTTTCTTT. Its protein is CSVRTALNTEAFF.

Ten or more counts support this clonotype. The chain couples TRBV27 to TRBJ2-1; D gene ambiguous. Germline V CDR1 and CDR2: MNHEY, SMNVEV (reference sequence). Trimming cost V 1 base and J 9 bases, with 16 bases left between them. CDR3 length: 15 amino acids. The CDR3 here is CASSLLAPKWGEQFF. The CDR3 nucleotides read TGTGCCAGCAGTTTATTGGCGCCCAAATGGGGTGAGCAGTTCTTC.

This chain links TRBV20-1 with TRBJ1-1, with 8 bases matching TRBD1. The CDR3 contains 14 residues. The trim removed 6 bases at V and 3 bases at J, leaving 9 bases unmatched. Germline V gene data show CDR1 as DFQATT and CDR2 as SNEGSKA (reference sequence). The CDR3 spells CSAPTTGGYTEAFF. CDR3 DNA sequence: TGCAGTGCACCGACTACAGGGGGATACACTGAAGCTTTCTTT.

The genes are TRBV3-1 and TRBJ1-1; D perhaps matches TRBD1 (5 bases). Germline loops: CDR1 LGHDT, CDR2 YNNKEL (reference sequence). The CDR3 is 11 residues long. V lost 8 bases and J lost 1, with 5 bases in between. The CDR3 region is CASGTNTEAFF. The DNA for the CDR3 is TGTGCCAGCGGGACGAACACTGAAGCTTTCTTT.

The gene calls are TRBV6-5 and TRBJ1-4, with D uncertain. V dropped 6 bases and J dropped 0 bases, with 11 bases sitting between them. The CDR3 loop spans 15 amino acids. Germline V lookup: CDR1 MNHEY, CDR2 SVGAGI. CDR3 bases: TGTGCCAGCAGATTTCAACGGTCAACTAATGAAAAACTGTTTTTT. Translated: CASRFQRSTNEKLFF.

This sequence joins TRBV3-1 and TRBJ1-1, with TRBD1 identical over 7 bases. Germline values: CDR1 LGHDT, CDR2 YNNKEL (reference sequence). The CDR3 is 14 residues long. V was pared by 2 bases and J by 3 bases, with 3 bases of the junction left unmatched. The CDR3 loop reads CASSQLGTDTEAFF. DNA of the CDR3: TGTGCCAGCAGCCAACTCGGGACAGACACTGAAGCTTTCTTT.

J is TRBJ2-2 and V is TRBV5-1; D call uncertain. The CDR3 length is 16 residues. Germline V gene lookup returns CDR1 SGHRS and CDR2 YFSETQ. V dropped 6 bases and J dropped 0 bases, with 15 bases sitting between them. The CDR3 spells CASTNGQVANTGELFF. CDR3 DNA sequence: TGCGCCAGCACGAATGGCCAAGTGGCGAACACCGGGGAGCTGTTTTTT. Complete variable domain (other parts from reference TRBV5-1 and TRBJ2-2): KAGVTQTPRYLIKTRGQQVTLSCSPISGHRSVSWYQQTPGQGLQFLFEYFSETQRNKGNFPGRFSGRQFSNSRSEMNVSTLELGDSALYLCASTNGQVANTGELFFGEGSRLTVL.

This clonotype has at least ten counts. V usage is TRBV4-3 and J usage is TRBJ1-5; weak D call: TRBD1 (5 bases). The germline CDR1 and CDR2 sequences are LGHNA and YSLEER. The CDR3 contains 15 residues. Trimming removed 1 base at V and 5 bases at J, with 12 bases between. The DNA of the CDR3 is TGCGCCAGCAGCCAAGGGGGCCAGCCCCATCAGCCCCAGCATTTT. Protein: CASSQGGQPHQPQHF.